What follows describes a single T cell receptor beta chain. Antigen: not known. The CDR3 loop spans 13 amino acids. Germline V lookup: CDR1 GTSNPN, CDR2 SVGIG (reference sequence). This sample stems from a study of T cells expressing NK-cell markers. About the research overall: Underlying the TCR beta repertoires were sorted CD3+CD56+NKG2C+, CD3+CD56+NKG2C- and CD3+CD56-NKG2C+ T cells. Eight donors were sequenced, of whom seven were HCMV-seropositive, while the remaining one was HCMV-seronegative. Points from the study as a whole: Dominant NKG2C+ clonotypes accounted for roughly 1.0-7.0% of CD8+ T cells in a handful of donors. HCMV specificity of the expanded NKG2C+ T cell clones was not established.

TCRdb reprocessed the 5' RACE reads, with one entry per CDR3 protein and no DNA. Recorded for this sample: about 260,000 distinct CDR3 sequences. This clonotype was sampled from a man younger than 35 in good health. This chain links TRBV30 with TRBJ1-5; TCRdb names TRBD1, which stays unverified in the absence of DNA. Sequenced material: blood T cells: a sorted CD56 or NKG2C T cell subset, CD4+ or CD8+ T cells, or bulk PBMC T cells (not recorded which). This CDR3 reads CASGHLSNQPQHF.